The T cell receptor beta chain under discussion was sequenced for a study of T cell responses to AZD1222 COVID-19 vaccine. The protocol was immunoSEQ multiplex PCR, while the TCRdb copy is restricted to in-frame clones and leaves out a portion. The sample yields about 150,000 clones, roughly 88% seen once. The sample holds a few counts of this clone. The sample consisted of peripheral blood, taken 28 days after the second dose of the MenACWY control vaccine. This clonotype was obtained from an adult who received the MenACWY meningococcal vaccine as a control.

CDR3 bases: TGTGCCAGCAGTTCCTTTCAGGGAGGTACTGAAGCTTTCTTT. This translates into CASSSFQGGTEAFF. This chain connects TRBV2 to TRBJ1-1; possibly TRBD1 for D (5 bases). This CDR3 is built from 14 residues. Trimming removed 5 bases from V and 5 bases from J, with 15 bases in between. CDR1 is SNHLY and CDR2 is FYNNEI in the germline V gene.